This TCR beta chain is from a study of blood T cell repertoires in COVID-19. Background on the study: Samples taken during acute and convalescent COVID-19 were collected in the United States, Italy and Spain. Nucleic acid was either cDNA or gDNA, and it came from T cells, B-cell-depleted T cells, or PBMCs.

Cohort placement rested on clinical history that participants reported themselves. This clone was seen more than once but under ten times. In the original processing: Estimated nucleated cell counts came from reference gene primer amplification. Here immunoSEQ multiplex PCR was the method, and the copy in TCRdb shows in-frame clones only, minus some. Clone size and V and J calls were adopted from that table, with D and trimming inferred from the DNA. The sample includes around 280,000 clones, 70% to 90% of them seen just once. Losses at the gene ends were 6 bases for V and 1 base for J; bases not matched to a gene: 21. This CDR3 is built from 22 residues. Germline CDR1 and CDR2: SNHLY and FYNNEI.

The sequence was obtained from a woman in her 40s who had recovered from COVID-19. Sequenced material: PBMCs or T cells enriched from blood (not recorded which). The chain combines TRBV2 with TRBJ2-1; TRBD2 aligns across 13 bases. The CDR3 DNA follows: TGTGCCAGCAGCATCCCCATTTTAAGGACTAGCGGGAGCGGCACGTCCTACAATGAGCAGTTCTTC. This sequence encodes CASSIPILRTSGSGTSYNEQFF.